Below are 15 T cell receptor beta chains sequenced from a single sample in a study of blood T cell repertoires in COVID-19 (dated by TCRdb to the early 2020s). The library came from the immunoSEQ multiplex PCR assay. Drawn from immuneACCESS, this table holds only the in-frame rearrangements with V and J called that TCRdb kept. Clones are partly lost; checked studies trace under half to an unresolved V gene and leave the rest unexplained. The sample profile shows roughly 300,000 clones; around 87% of them were found once. Approximately 7.8% of the sample is taken by the ten largest. Sequences were obtained from peripheral blood. Receptors originate from a woman in her 50s who had recovered from COVID-19.

This sequence joins TRBV7-9 and TRBJ2-7; a weak D match, TRBD1 (5 bases). This CDR3 region has 13 residues. V lost 4 bases and J lost 12, with 19 bases in between. Germline V lookup: CDR1 SEHNR, CDR2 FQNEAQ (reference sequence). CDR3 sequence reads: CASSSPEDRSPYF. DNA for the CDR3: TGTGCCAGCAGCTCACCCGAAGACAGAAGCCCGTACTTC.

The CDR3 here is CAITSGATTYF. Written as DNA, the CDR3 is TGTGCCATCACTAGCGGGGCCACCACCTATTTT. The chain couples TRBV10-3 to TRBJ2-3; 9 bases agree with TRBD2. CDR3 length equals 11 residues. The junction had 8 bases not matched to a gene; V was cut back by 7 bases and J by 15 bases. Germline V gives CDR1 ENHRY, CDR2 SYGVKD.

The chain has TRBV6-6 and TRBJ2-7; D unclear. Germline V lookup: CDR1 MNHNY, CDR2 SVGAGI (reference sequence). There are 14 residues in the CDR3. With 7 bases removed from V and 0 bases from J, the gap between germline ends came to 13 bases. The CDR3 coding sequence is TGTGCCAGCACCCCACAGAAGAGCTCCTACGAGCAGTACTTC. Translated, it gives CASTPQKSSYEQYF.

The chain recombines TRBV30 with TRBJ2-6, with D possibly TRBD1 on 5 matching bases. Germline CDR1 and CDR2: GTSNPN and SVGIG (reference sequence). Deletions cut 0 bases from V and 0 bases from J, with 6 bases between. This CDR3 has 15 amino acids. CDR3 region: CAWSVGPSGANVLTF. The CDR3 region has the DNA TGTGCCTGGAGTGTGGGGCCCTCTGGGGCCAACGTCCTGACTTTC.

V gene TRBV9 combines with J gene TRBJ1-1, with a weak D call TRBD1 (5 bases). With 0 bases removed from V and 0 bases from J, the gap between germline ends came to 9 bases. Per the germline V gene, CDR1 is SGDLS and CDR2 is YYNGEE. The CDR3 covers 15 residues. The CDR3, as DNA: TGTGCCAGCAGCGTAGTGGGGGGAGTGAACACTGAAGCTTTCTTT. This encodes CASSVVGGVNTEAFF.

This sequence joins TRBV7-9 and TRBJ1-4; tentative D call: TRBD1 (5 bases). The V end lost 1 base, the J end lost 9 bases, and 9 bases lay between the germline ends. The CDR3 contains 13 residues. CDR1 is SEHNR, CDR2 FQNEAQ, per germline (reference sequence). The CDR3 here is CASSLERQKKLFF. Written as DNA, the CDR3 is TGTGCCAGCAGCTTAGAGAGACAGAAAAAACTGTTTTTT.

The genes are TRBV10-3 and TRBJ2-7; TRBD1 matches at 11 bases. The CDR3 spans 15 residues. V dropped 4 bases and J dropped 7; count of bases not matched to a gene: 9. Germline CDR1 ENHRY, CDR2 SYGVKD. The CDR3 reads CAISASGTGGREQYF. In DNA, the CDR3 is TGTGCCATCAGTGCCTCCGGGACAGGGGGTCGTGAGCAGTACTTC.

V usage is TRBV19 and J usage is TRBJ2-2, with a possible D match to TRBD1 (6 bases). In germline, CDR1 is LNHDA, CDR2 SQIVND (reference sequence). This CDR3 contains 17 residues. V lost 5 bases and J 0 bases, leaving 16 bases between the germline ends. CDR3: CASSGRQVMTNTGELFF. CDR3 in DNA: TGTGCCAGTAGTGGTCGACAGGTCATGACGAACACCGGGGAGCTGTTTTTT. The entire variable domain, with the rest obtained from reference TRBV19 and TRBJ2-2, is as follows: DGGITQSPKYLFRKEGQNVTLSCEQNLNHDAMYWYRQDPGQGLRLIYYSQIVNDFQKGDIAEGYSVSREKKESFPLTVTSAQKNPTAFYLCASSGRQVMTNTGELFFGEGSRLTVL.

The chain joins TRBV19 to TRBJ1-6; D is unclear. Trimming took 3 bases from V and 4 from J, leaving 10 bases between them. Germline V gene sequence: CDR1 LNHDA, CDR2 SQIVND (reference sequence). The CDR3 covers 15 residues. CDR3 in DNA: TGTGCCAGTAGTATTTCCGGGGATTATAATTCACCCCTCCACTTT. It codes for CASSISGDYNSPLHF. Looking up the rest from reference TRBV19 and TRBJ1-6 gives the full variable domain: DGGITQSPKYLFRKEGQNVTLSCEQNLNHDAMYWYRQDPGQGLRLIYYSQIVNDFQKGDIAEGYSVSREKKESFPLTVTSAQKNPTAFYLCASSISGDYNSPLHFGNGTRLTVT.

This chain links TRBV5-1 with TRBJ2-5; a weak D match, TRBD2 (5 bases). The CDR3 is 14 residues long. Germline V gene data show CDR1 as SGHRS and CDR2 as YFSETQ. V lost 4 bases and J 5 bases, leaving 15 bases between the germline ends. The CDR3, as DNA: TGCGCCAGCAGCCAGGACGGTAGCGTGGAGACCCAGTACTTC. Translation: CASSQDGSVETQYF.

V usage is TRBV11-3 and J usage is TRBJ2-2, with D perhaps matching TRBD1 (6 bases). The germline gives CDR1 SGHNT, CDR2 YENEEA. The CDR3 covers 16 residues. V was trimmed by 5 bases and J by 1 base, leaving 14 bases between them. For the CDR3, the DNA is TGTGCCAGCAGCCGTCAGACAGGCGTGAACACCGGGGAGCTGTTTTTT. It translates to CASSRQTGVNTGELFF.

The rearrangement uses TRBV28 and TRBJ2-3, with 8 nucleotides matching TRBD1. Germline lookup yields CDR1 MDHEN and CDR2 SYDVKM. The CDR3 runs 13 residues. Germline trimming cut 6 bases from V and 5 bases from J; bases unmatched to any gene: 4. The CDR3 spells CASSGQGVDTQYF. The CDR3 DNA follows: TGTGCCAGCAGCGGACAGGGTGTAGATACGCAGTATTTT.

The chain uses TRBV4-2 and TRBJ1-3; 10 bases fit TRBD1. V shed 0 bases, J shed 8 bases, and the junction held 4 bases outside the gene matches. Germline CDR1 and CDR2: LGHNA and YNFKEQ. CDR3 length: 15 amino acids. The CDR3 region is CASSQDSGQGDTIYF. The CDR3 DNA is TGTGCCAGCAGCCAAGATAGCGGACAGGGGGACACCATATATTTT.

This clone appeared once. The V and J genes are TRBV11-2 and TRBJ2-5, with D unclear. This CDR3 is 15 amino acids long. CDR1 is SGHAT and CDR2 is FQNNGV in the germline V gene. The V gene lost 1 base and the J gene lost 2 bases, with 11 bases spanning the gap. The CDR3 DNA is TGTGCCAGCAGCTTAGCCCCAGAGGAGCAAGAGACCCAGTACTTC. Its translation is CASSLAPEEQETQYF.

CDR3 protein: CATMHTNYGYTF. The CDR3 DNA is TGTGCCACCATGCACACTAACTATGGCTACACCTTC. The chain is built from TRBV25-1 and TRBJ1-2; D uncertain. Trimming removed 10 bases from V and 0 bases from J, with 9 bases in between. The CDR3 length is 12 residues. From germline, CDR1 is MGHDK and CDR2 SYGVNS.